These T cell receptor beta chains were read from a single sample in a study of T cell repertoires in cytomegalovirus infection. Each CDR3 protein gets one entry after TCRdb re-called the reads with MiXCR. The sample contains 450,000 to 600,000 distinct CDR3 sequences, roughly 10% of which appear only once. Sequencing used PBMCs. The receptor source for this set is a human donor in good health (CMV status not recorded). Some clones in this sample may be carry-over from other donors' samples. Both conserved end residues are part of each CDR3. A D gene is named only where the DNA matches it firmly. The size field is filled for only some rows; it gives once, few, many or a size class.

V gene: TRBV5-1
clone size: many
D gene: TRBD1
J gene: TRBJ1-1
CDR3 protein: CASSHTSGGKAFF
CDR3 DNA: TGCGCCAGCAGTCACACCTCAGGGGGCAAAGCTTTCTTT

V gene: TRBV20-1
clone size: many
D gene: TRBD2
J gene: TRBJ2-7
CDR3 protein: CSARPSGSSYEQYF
CDR3 DNA: TGCAGTGCTCGTCCTAGCGGGAGCTCCTACGAGCAGTACTTC

V gene: TRBV20-1
clone size: .
D gene: .
J gene: TRBJ2-6
CDR3 protein: CSAREPGDGANVLTF
CDR3 DNA: TGCAGTGCTAGAGAGCCGGGGGATGGGGCCAACGTCCTGACTTTC

V gene: TRBV12-3/TRBV12-4
clone size: many
D gene: TRBD1
J gene: TRBJ1-5
CDR3 protein: CASSFPGQGSHQPQHF
CDR3 DNA: TGTGCCAGCAGTTTCCCGGGACAGGGGTCTCATCAGCCCCAGCATTTT

V gene: TRBV7-6
clone size: many
D gene: TRBD1
J gene: TRBJ1-1
CDR3 protein: CASSPGTGRATEAFF
CDR3 DNA: TGTGCCAGCAGCCCAGGGACAGGGAGGGCCACTGAAGCTTTCTTT

V gene: TRBV11-2
clone size: many
D gene: .
J gene: TRBJ1-1
CDR3 protein: CASSFSSGLTNTEAFF
CDR3 DNA: TGTGCCAGCAGCTTTTCCTCGGGTCTTACGAACACTGAAGCTTTCTTT

V gene: TRBV29-1
clone size: .
D gene: .
J gene: TRBJ1-1
CDR3 protein: CSAEGLLNTEAFF
CDR3 DNA: TGCAGCGCCGAAGGTCTTTTGAACACTGAAGCTTTCTTT

V gene: TRBV7-2
clone size: many
D gene: .
J gene: TRBJ2-2
CDR3 protein: CASSPGSRSMYTGELFF
CDR3 DNA: TGTGCCAGCAGCCCGGGGTCGAGATCGATGTACACCGGGGAGCTGTTTTTT

V gene: TRBV28
clone size: many
D gene: TRBD1
J gene: TRBJ2-2
CDR3 protein: CASSFTGGANTGELFF
CDR3 DNA: TGTGCCAGCAGTTTCACAGGGGGCGCGAACACCGGGGAGCTGTTTTTT

V gene: TRBV14
clone size: few
D gene: .
J gene: TRBJ2-7
CDR3 protein: CASSQTLYEQYF
CDR3 DNA: TGTGCCAGCAGCCAAACCCTCTACGAGCAGTACTTC

V gene: TRBV9
clone size: .
D gene: .
J gene: TRBJ2-7
CDR3 protein: CASSVGRSSYEQYF
CDR3 DNA: TGTGCCAGCAGCGTAGGCCGGAGCTCCTACGAGCAGTACTTC

V gene: TRBV10-3
clone size: many
D gene: .
J gene: TRBJ1-5
CDR3 protein: CAISGQASSTQPQHF
CDR3 DNA: TGTGCCATCAGTGGGCAGGCCTCATCTACTCAGCCCCAGCATTTT

V gene: TRBV20-1
clone size: few
D gene: TRBD2
J gene: TRBJ2-7
CDR3 protein: CSAGRTSGAYEQYF
CDR3 DNA: TGCAGTGCGGGACGAACTAGCGGGGCCTACGAGCAGTACTTC

V gene: TRBV7-9
clone size: many
D gene: .
J gene: TRBJ2-6
CDR3 protein: CASEAGYYSGANVLTF
CDR3 DNA: TGTGCCAGCGAGGCAGGATATTACTCTGGGGCCAACGTCCTGACTTTC

V gene: TRBV6-6
clone size: many
D gene: TRBD2
J gene: TRBJ2-1
CDR3 protein: CASSYSVSGANEQFF
CDR3 DNA: TGTGCCAGCAGTTACAGCGTTAGCGGGGCCAATGAGCAGTTCTTC

V gene: TRBV7-2
clone size: many
D gene: TRBD2
J gene: TRBJ2-1
CDR3 protein: CASSPQLAGATDEQFF
CDR3 DNA: TGTGCCAGCAGCCCGCAACTAGCGGGAGCTACGGATGAGCAGTTCTTC

V gene: TRBV19
clone size: .
D gene: .
J gene: TRBJ1-5
CDR3 protein: CASRETGTRGNQPQHF
CDR3 DNA: TGTGCCAGTAGAGAGACCGGGACAAGGGGCAATCAGCCCCAGCATTTT